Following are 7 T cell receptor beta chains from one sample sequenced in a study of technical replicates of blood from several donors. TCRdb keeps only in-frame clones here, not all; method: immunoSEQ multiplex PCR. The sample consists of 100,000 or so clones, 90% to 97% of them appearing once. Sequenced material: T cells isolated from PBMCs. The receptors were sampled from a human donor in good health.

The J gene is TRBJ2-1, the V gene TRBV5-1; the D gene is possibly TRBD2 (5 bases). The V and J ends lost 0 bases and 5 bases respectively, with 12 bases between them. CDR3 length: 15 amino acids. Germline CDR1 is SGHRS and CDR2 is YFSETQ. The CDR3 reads CASSLGGLADNEQFF. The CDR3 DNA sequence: TGCGCCAGCAGCTTGGGAGGACTCGCGGACAATGAGCAGTTCTTC.

The CDR3 DNA follows: TGTGCCAGCAGTGAAACAGGGGCAAGCAATCAGCCCCAGCATTTT. This translates into CASSETGASNQPQHF. This sequence joins TRBV6-1 and TRBJ1-5; TRBD1 matches at 7 bases. V was clipped by 2 bases and J by 1 base; unmatched bases: 2. The V gene's germline CDR1 is MNHNS and CDR2 SASEGT. The CDR3 loop spans 15 amino acids.

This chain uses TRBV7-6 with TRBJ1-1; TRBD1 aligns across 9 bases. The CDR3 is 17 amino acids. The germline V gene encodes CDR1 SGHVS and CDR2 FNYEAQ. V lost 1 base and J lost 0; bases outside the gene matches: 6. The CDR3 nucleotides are TGTGCCAGCAGCTTAGTGGGGACAGGGCCCGTGAACACTGAAGCTTTCTTT. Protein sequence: CASSLVGTGPVNTEAFF.

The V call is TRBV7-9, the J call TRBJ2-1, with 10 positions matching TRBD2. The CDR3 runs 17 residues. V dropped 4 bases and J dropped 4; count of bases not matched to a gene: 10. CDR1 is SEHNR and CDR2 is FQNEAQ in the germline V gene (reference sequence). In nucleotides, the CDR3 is TGTGCCAGCAGCTCCCTAGCGGGAGTGGGGTTTTACAATGAGCAGTTCTTC. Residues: CASSSLAGVGFYNEQFF.

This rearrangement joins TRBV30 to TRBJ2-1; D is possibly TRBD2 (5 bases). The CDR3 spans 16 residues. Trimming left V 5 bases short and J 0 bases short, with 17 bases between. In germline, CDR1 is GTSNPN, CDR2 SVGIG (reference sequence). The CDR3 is CAWGFRLSSSYNEQFF. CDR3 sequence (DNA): TGTGCCTGGGGATTCCGACTATCAAGCTCCTACAATGAGCAGTTCTTC.

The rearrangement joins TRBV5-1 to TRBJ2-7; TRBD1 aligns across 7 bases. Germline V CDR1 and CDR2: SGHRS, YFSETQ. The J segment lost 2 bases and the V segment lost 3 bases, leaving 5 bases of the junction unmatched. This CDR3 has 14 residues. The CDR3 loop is CASSWGQIAYEQYF. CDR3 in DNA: TGCGCCAGCAGCTGGGGACAGATCGCCTACGAGCAGTACTTC.

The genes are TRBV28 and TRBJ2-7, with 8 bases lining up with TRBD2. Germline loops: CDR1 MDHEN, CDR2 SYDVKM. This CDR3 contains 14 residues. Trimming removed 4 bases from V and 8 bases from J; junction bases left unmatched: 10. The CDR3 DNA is TGTGCCAGCAGTTCGGGAGGGAGGGCCGGAAAGCAGTACTTC. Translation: CASSSGGRAGKQYF. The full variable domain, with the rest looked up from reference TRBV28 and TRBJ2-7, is DVKVTQSSRYLVKRTGEKVFLECVQDMDHENMFWYRQDPGLGLRLIYFSYDVKMKEKGDIPEGYSVSREKKERFSLILESASTNQTSMYLCASSSGGRAGKQYFGPGTRLTVT.